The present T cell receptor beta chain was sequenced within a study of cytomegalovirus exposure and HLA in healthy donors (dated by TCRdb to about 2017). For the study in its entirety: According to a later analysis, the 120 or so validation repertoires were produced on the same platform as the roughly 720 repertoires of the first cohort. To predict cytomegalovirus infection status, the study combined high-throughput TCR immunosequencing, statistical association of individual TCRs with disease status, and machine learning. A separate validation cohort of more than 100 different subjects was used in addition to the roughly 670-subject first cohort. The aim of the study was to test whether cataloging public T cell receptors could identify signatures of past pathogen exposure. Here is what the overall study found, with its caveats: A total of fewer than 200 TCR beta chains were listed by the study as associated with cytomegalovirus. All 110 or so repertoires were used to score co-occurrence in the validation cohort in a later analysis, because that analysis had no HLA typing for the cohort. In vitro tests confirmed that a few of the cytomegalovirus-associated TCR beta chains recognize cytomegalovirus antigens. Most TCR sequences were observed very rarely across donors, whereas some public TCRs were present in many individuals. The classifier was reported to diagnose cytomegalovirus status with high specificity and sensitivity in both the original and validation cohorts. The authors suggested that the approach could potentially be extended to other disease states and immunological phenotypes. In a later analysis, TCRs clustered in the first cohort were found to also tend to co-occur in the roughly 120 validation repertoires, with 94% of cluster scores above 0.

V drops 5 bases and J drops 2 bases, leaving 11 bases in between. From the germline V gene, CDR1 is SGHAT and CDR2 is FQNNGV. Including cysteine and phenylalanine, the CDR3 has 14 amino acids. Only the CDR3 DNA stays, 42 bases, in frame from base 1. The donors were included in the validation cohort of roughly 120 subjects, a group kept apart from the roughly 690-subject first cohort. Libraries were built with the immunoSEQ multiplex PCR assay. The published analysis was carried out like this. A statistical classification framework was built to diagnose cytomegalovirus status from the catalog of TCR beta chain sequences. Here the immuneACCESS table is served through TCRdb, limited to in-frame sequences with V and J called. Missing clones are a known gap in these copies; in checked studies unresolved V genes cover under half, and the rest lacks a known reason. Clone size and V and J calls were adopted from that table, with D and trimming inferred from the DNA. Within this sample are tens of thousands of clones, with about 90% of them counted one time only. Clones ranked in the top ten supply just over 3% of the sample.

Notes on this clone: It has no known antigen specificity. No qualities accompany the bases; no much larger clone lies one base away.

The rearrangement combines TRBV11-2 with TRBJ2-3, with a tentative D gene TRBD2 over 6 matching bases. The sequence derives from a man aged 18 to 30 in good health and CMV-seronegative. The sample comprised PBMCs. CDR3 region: CASSQTRATDTQYF. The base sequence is TGTGCCAGCAGCCAGACTAGGGCCACAGATACGCAGTATTTT.